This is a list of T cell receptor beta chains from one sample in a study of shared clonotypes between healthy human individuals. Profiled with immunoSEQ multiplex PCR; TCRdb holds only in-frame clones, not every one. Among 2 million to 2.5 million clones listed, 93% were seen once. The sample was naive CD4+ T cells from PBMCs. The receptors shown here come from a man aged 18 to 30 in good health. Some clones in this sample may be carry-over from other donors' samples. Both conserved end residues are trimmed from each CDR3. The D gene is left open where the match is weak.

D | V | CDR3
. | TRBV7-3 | ASRPGRGTGELF
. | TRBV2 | ASSESNPGTGELF
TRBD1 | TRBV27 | ASSLQRGPAGKLF
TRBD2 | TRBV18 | ASSSRGLADNEQF
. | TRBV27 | ASSLRGGGSGYEQY
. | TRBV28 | ASTTFTRNQPQH
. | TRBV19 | ASSIARNTGELF
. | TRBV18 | ASSPLSASYEQY
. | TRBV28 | ASSLRRGRTQETQY
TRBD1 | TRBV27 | ASGTENTEAF
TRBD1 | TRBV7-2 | ASSPQGGQGTEAF
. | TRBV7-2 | ASSPLMIRNTEAF
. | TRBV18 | ASSPVRGETQY
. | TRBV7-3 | ASSSDRNTGELF
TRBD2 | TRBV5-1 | ASSPGVAGGPGEQY
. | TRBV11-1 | ASSPSLEDTQY
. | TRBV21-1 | ASSAEQVGTEAF
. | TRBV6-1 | ASSGTRAGELF
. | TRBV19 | ASRGWGDGDTQY
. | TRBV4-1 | ASSQGRTMNTEAF
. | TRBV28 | GARARVINQPQH
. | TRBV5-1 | ASSLAGSYEQY
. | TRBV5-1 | ASSSFMNTEAF
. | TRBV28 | ASSLGKLGYT
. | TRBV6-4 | ASSNFRRSSGNTIY
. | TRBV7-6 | ASSLDTLGEQY
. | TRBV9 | ASSVQGDTEAF
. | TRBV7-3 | ASSLSPKKEQF
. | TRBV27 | ASRLRNSGDQPQH
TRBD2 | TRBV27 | AHEEIAGAWADTQY
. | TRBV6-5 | ASRRGTSTGEQY
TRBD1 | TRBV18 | ASSLDRVNTEAF
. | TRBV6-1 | ASSELNGGNIQY
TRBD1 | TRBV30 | AWGQGAGGYGYT
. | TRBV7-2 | ASSPGDPRWQY
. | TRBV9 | ASSGGPRGYT
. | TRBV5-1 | ASSLAAPAANEQF
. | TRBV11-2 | ASSLGGGNTEAF
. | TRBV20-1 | SAGTYNEQF
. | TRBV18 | ASSQGILPTGELF
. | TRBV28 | ASSLGGGGVRAKNIQY
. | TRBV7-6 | ASSLGWSTDTQY
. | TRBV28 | ASSSPPVHEQY
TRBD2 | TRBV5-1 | ASSPGLAGELF
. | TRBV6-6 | ASRRQVPYEQY
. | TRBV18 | ASSPEETQY
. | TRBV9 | ASSFGGANVLT
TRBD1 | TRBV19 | ASNTGGLGNTIY
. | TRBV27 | ASSPGTSRLGNTIY
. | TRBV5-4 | ASSIRASGGYT
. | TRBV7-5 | ARSPGVEIGQY
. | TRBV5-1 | ASNPIGSGDSLVYNEQF
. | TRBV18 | ASSILDRETQY
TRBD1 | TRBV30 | AWSSGQGAYEQY
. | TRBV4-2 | ASSQRLASTDTQY